The 27 T cell receptor beta chains below come from one sample, sequenced in a study of early stage breast cancer tumors (dated by TCRdb to about 2017). Receptor amplification or capture employed the immunoSEQ multiplex PCR assay. What TCRdb holds here is the immuneACCESS table cut down to in-frame rearrangements. Part of the clones is not present; checked against another copy, under half of the missing clones reflect an unresolved V gene, and the others are unexplained. Here the sample has 51,000 or so clones; approximately 80% occur a single time. The top ten hold approximately 1.4% of the sample. The sequencing sample was made of blood. These receptors were taken from a person between 50 and 60 years old with breast cancer.

J is TRBJ2-5 and V is TRBV11-2, with D unresolved. Germline V CDR1 and CDR2: SGHAT, FQNNGV. The CDR3 is 16 residues long. Trimming shortened V by 0 bases and J by 10 bases, and 21 bases separated the two germline ends. The DNA of the CDR3 is TGTGCCAGCAGCTTAGATGGCGGTTCCGCTAGAGTGAACCAGTACTTC. Protein sequence: CASSLDGGSARVNQYF.

V is TRBV19 and J is TRBJ2-1; TRBD1 matches at 9 bases. The V segment lost 5 bases and the J segment 8 bases; nucleotides outside the gene matches: 4. The V gene's germline CDR1 is LNHDA and CDR2 SQIVND (reference sequence). The CDR3 is 13 residues long. The CDR3 nucleotides read TGTGCCAGTAGTTTTCGACAGGGGGATGAGCAGTTCTTC. As protein: CASSFRQGDEQFF.

The chain couples TRBV12-5 to TRBJ1-5; D remains ambiguous. Germline V gene lookup returns CDR1 LGHNT and CDR2 FRNRAP. The ends were cut back, 4 bases at V and 4 bases at J, with 11 bases in the middle. The CDR3 has 14 residues. CDR3 sequence reads: CASGSDGRNQPQHF. In DNA, the CDR3 is TGTGCTAGTGGTTCCGACGGGCGAAATCAGCCCCAGCATTTT.

The rearrangement joins TRBV28 to TRBJ2-5, with 7 bases fitting TRBD2. After removal of 6 bases from V and 6 bases from J, the junction contained 22 bases not matched to a gene. The V gene's germline CDR1 is MDHEN and CDR2 SYDVKM. CDR3 length equals 18 residues. The CDR3 protein is CASSRGPAAGVREKTQYF. In nucleotides, the CDR3 is TGTGCCAGCAGCCGTGGACCTGCGGCGGGGGTAAGAGAAAAGACCCAGTACTTC.

The chain joins TRBV10-2 to TRBJ2-2; 9 bases line up with TRBD2. This CDR3 spans 16 amino acids. The V segment lost 6 bases and the J segment 2 bases; nucleotides outside the gene matches: 7. Germline V gives CDR1 WSHSY, CDR2 SAAADI. The CDR3: CASRYSGGGNTGELFF. The CDR3 nucleotides are TGCGCCAGCAGGTATAGCGGGGGCGGAAACACCGGGGAGCTGTTTTTT.

A word on this clone: A read error may account for a junction end that differs from germline. This chain connects TRBV5-8 to TRBJ1-6; weak D call: TRBD1 (5 bases). The CDR3 is 14 residues long. Germline lookup yields CDR1 SGHTS and CDR2 YDEGEE. CDR3 region: CASRGTLRGGVTLF. The CDR3 nucleotides are TGTGCCAGCAGAGGGACTCTTCGGGGGGGAGTAACACTCTTT.

The chain joins TRBV29-1 to TRBJ1-3, with a weak D call TRBD1 (5 bases). V lost 7 bases to trimming and J lost 3 bases, with 7 bases between them. There are 11 residues in the CDR3. Germline V gene data show CDR1 as SQVTM and CDR2 as ANQGSEA. The CDR3 loop reads CSARGGNTIYF. DNA for the CDR3: TGCAGCGCAAGGGGTGGAAACACCATATATTTT.

V gene TRBV5-1 combines with J gene TRBJ1-2; 7 bases align to TRBD1. This CDR3 comprises 15 residues. V lost 4 bases, J lost 8 bases, and 14 bases stayed unmatched. Germline V gene data show CDR1 as SGHRS and CDR2 as YFSETQ. The CDR3 loop is CASSTSGQPSRGYTF. CDR3 bases: TGCGCCAGCAGCACTTCGGGACAGCCCAGTCGAGGCTACACCTTC.

This rearrangement joins TRBV7-3 to TRBJ2-2; D is perhaps TRBD1 (5 bases). V lost 5 bases to trimming and J lost 8 bases, with 9 bases between them. The germline V gene encodes CDR1 SGHTA and CDR2 FQGTGA. This CDR3 region has 12 residues. This chain's CDR3 is CASSDNRGELFF. CDR3 nucleotide sequence: TGTGCCAGCAGCGACAACAGGGGGGAGCTGTTTTTT.

V gene TRBV28 combines with J gene TRBJ1-3; D may be TRBD1 (6 bases). Germline V gives CDR1 MDHEN, CDR2 SYDVKM. The CDR3 extends over 17 amino acids. Trimming left V 6 bases short and J 4 bases short, with 22 bases between. The CDR3, as DNA: TGTGCCAGCAGCTCCCCCTTCGGGGGGCTCACGGGAAACACCATATATTTT. Protein sequence: CASSSPFGGLTGNTIYF.

The chain joins TRBV6-6 to TRBJ2-7; TRBD1 is a possible D gene (6 bases). V lost 6 bases to trimming and J lost 2 bases, with 20 bases between them. CDR1 and CDR2 from the germline V gene are MNHNY and SVGAGI (reference sequence). There are 16 residues in the CDR3. CDR3 amino acids: CASRHGQLKPPYEQYF. The CDR3 nucleotides are TGTGCCAGCAGACATGGACAGCTTAAACCACCCTACGAGCAGTACTTC.

The chain recombines TRBV27 with TRBJ2-7; D remains ambiguous. Trimming pared 10 bases from V and 0 bases from J, leaving 13 bases between. This CDR3 contains 13 residues. Germline assignment: CDR1 MNHEY and CDR2 SMNVEV (reference sequence). CDR3 DNA sequence: TGTGCCACTTCGGGCCGAGCCTCCTACGAGCAGTACTTC. Translated, it gives CATSGRASYEQYF.

The rearrangement joins TRBV5-4 to TRBJ2-1, with TRBD1 matching over 7 bases. The length of the CDR3 is 16 residues. Germline V gene lookup returns CDR1 SGHNT and CDR2 YYREEE (reference sequence). The V segment lost 0 bases and the J segment 3 bases; nucleotides outside the gene matches: 6. DNA of the CDR3: TGTGCCAGCAGCTTGGCGACAGGGAATGGCTACAATGAGCAGTTCTTC. Its translation: CASSLATGNGYNEQFF. The whole variable domain, remainder taken from reference TRBV5-4 and TRBJ2-1, is ETGVTQSPTHLIKTRGQQVTLRCSSQSGHNTVSWYQQALGQGPQFIFQYYREEENGRGNFPPRFSGLQFPNYSSELNVNALELDDSALYLCASSLATGNGYNEQFFGPGTRLTVL.

The chain links TRBV11-2 to TRBJ1-4; 7 bases are shared with TRBD1. CDR1 is SGHAT, CDR2 FQNNGV, per germline. V trimming: 4 bases; J trimming: 1 base; junction bases outside the gene matches: 3. The CDR3 extends over 15 amino acids. Written as DNA, the CDR3 is TGTGCCAGCAGCTCGAGGGACAGAACTAATGAAAAACTGTTTTTT. Its protein is CASSSRDRTNEKLFF.

This sequence joins TRBV19 and TRBJ2-5, with D perhaps TRBD1 (5 bases). CDR3 size: 12 residues. The germline gives CDR1 LNHDA, CDR2 SQIVND (reference sequence). V shed 6 bases and J shed 5 bases, with 10 bases lying between them. DNA for the CDR3: TGTGCCAGTAGCCTAAAGGGGGAGACCCAGTACTTC. Translated, it gives CASSLKGETQYF.

The chain couples TRBV19 to TRBJ2-6; possibly TRBD2 for D (6 bases). Germline assignment: CDR1 LNHDA and CDR2 SQIVND (reference sequence). Trimming cost V 9 bases and J 2 bases, with 14 bases left between them. The CDR3 sequence is 15 residues long. In nucleotides, the CDR3 is TGTGCCAGCCTCCCTTGGGGGGCTGGGGCCAACGTCCTGACTTTC. Translation gives CASLPWGAGANVLTF.

This chain uses TRBV25-1 with TRBJ2-7; D gene unclear. This CDR3 comprises 13 residues. Germline CDR1 reads MGHDK; CDR2 reads SYGVNS. Trimming took off 6 bases at V and 0 bases at J, with 9 bases between the two ends. The CDR3 spells CASSRTSSYEQYF. The CDR3 bases are TGTGCCAGCAGCCGGACGAGCTCCTACGAGCAGTACTTC.

The J gene is TRBJ2-7, the V gene TRBV18; the D is unclear. The V and J ends lost 0 bases and 2 bases respectively, with 8 bases between them. The CDR3 has 14 residues. Germline V gives CDR1 KGHSH, CDR2 LQKENI. CDR3 in amino acids: CASSPPSVPYEQYF. CDR3 coding DNA: TGTGCCAGCTCACCACCGTCGGTTCCCTACGAGCAGTACTTC.

V is TRBV7-2 and J is TRBJ2-2, with TRBD2 as a possible D gene (6 bases). Germline V gene lookup returns CDR1 SGHTA and CDR2 FQGNSA. The CDR3 has 16 residues. With 5 bases removed from V and 6 bases from J, the gap between germline ends came to 19 bases. CDR3 sequence: CASSPNPGVQAGELFF. Written as DNA, the CDR3 is TGTGCCAGCAGCCCAAATCCGGGAGTACAGGCCGGGGAGCTGTTTTTT.

This clone was seen a handful of times. V usage is TRBV6-1 and J usage is TRBJ2-7; 7 bases fit TRBD1. The CDR3 contains 14 residues. V gave up 6 bases and J gave up 3 bases; unmatched junction bases: 8. Germline CDR1 is MNHNS and CDR2 is SASEGT. CDR3 sequence: CASSPGGQFYEQYF. For the CDR3, the DNA is TGTGCCAGCAGCCCTGGGGGACAGTTCTACGAGCAGTACTTC.

The chain combines TRBV10-3 with TRBJ2-3, with TRBD2 matching over 9 bases. This CDR3 is built from 16 residues. Unmatched junction bases numbered 2, after V lost 0 bases and J lost 1 base. The germline gives CDR1 ENHRY, CDR2 SYGVKD. The CDR3 nucleotides read TGTGCCATCAGTGAGTCGGAGCGGGGGGGCACAGATACGCAGTATTTT. The encoded protein is CAISESERGGTDTQYF.

The chain employs TRBV10-2 and TRBJ1-1; D is possibly TRBD1 (5 bases). The germline gives CDR1 WSHSY, CDR2 SAAADI. There are 15 residues in the CDR3. Between the trimmed V and J ends, which lost 3 bases and 8 bases, there was a span of 19 bases. The CDR3 DNA sequence: TGCGCCAGCAGTGACGCGTCAGGGAACGTGCGGGAAGCTTTCTTT. Translated: CASSDASGNVREAFF.

Details on this clone: Within the sample, other DNA sequences also encode this same CDR3. The chain has TRBV5-1 and TRBJ2-2, with 9 nucleotides matching TRBD1. The germline V gene encodes CDR1 SGHRS and CDR2 YFSETQ. V gave up 0 bases and J gave up 4 bases; unmatched junction bases: 4. CDR3 length: 16 amino acids. The CDR3 bases are TGCGCCAGCAGCTTGGAGGGACAGGGCGTCACCGGGGAGCTGTTTTTT. Its protein product is CASSLEGQGVTGELFF.

The chain is built from TRBV19 and TRBJ1-2, with D uncertain. The CDR3 has 14 residues. Germline V CDR1 and CDR2: LNHDA, SQIVND (reference sequence). V dropped 3 bases and J dropped 4 bases, with 12 bases sitting between them. The CDR3, as DNA: TGTGCCAGTAGTATCCCCGAGAGTTTCTATGGCTACACCTTC. Amino acids: CASSIPESFYGYTF.

This clone was seen only a few times. V usage is TRBV10-3 and J usage is TRBJ2-3, with TRBD2 matching 14 bases. The CDR3 is made up of 17 amino acids. From germline, CDR1 is ENHRY and CDR2 SYGVKD. V trimming: 0 bases; J trimming: 7 bases; junction bases outside the gene matches: 6. The CDR3, as DNA: TGTGCCATCAGTGAGTCCCTGACTAGCGGGGGGGTATATACGCAGTATTTT. Translated, it gives CAISESLTSGGVYTQYF.

The chain couples TRBV7-9 to TRBJ2-7; D might be TRBD1 (6 bases). CDR1 and CDR2 from the germline V gene are SEHNR and FQNEAQ (reference sequence). Deletions cut 0 bases from V and 3 bases from J, with 12 bases between. The CDR3 runs to 15 residues. CDR3 protein: CASSLAPGADYEQYF. In DNA, the CDR3 is TGTGCCAGCAGCTTAGCGCCAGGGGCCGACTACGAGCAGTACTTC.

The genes are TRBV11-2 and TRBJ2-1; D perhaps matches TRBD1 (6 bases). The V gene lost 4 bases and the J gene lost 8 bases, with 15 bases spanning the gap. This CDR3 spans 14 amino acids. Germline CDR1 SGHAT, CDR2 FQNNGV. DNA of the CDR3: TGTGCCAGCAGCTCCTCCGGACAGCCCTATGAGCAGTTCTTC. Its translation is CASSSSGQPYEQFF.